A selection of T cell receptor beta chains follows, all from one sample in a study of blood T cell repertoires in COVID-19. The table came from immunoSEQ multiplex PCR; TCRdb's copy has only in-frame clones and leaves some out. Among more than 130,000 clones listed, about 90% were seen once. The sample comprised peripheral blood. The source is a man aged 45-65 years with active or convalescent COVID-19. The CDR3 runs from the conserved cysteine through the conserved F or W. Each record gives: J gene, V gene, D gene, clone size, CDR3 length, CDR3 protein. The D gene is left open where the match is weak. Size tells how often a clone was seen (once, few, many) or the class of an expanded clone, and some rows leave it out.

TRBJ2-1 TRBV30 NA NA 17 CAWSVISSGKFYNEQFF
TRBJ2-3 TRBV3-1/TRBV3-2 NA NA 14 CASRSLRGGGTQYF
TRBJ1-6 TRBV30 NA NA 13 CAWSVLGGSPLHF
TRBJ1-2 TRBV19 TRBD1 few 13 CASSINQGAGYTF
TRBJ2-5 TRBV12-3/TRBV12-4 NA NA 13 CASRLQYQETQYF
TRBJ1-4 TRBV4-3 NA NA 14 CASSQGGHNEKLFF
TRBJ1-2 TRBV11-2 NA NA 15 CASSLVPGWYYGYTF
TRBJ1-6 TRBV5-1 TRBD1 NA 16 CASSLEAGGGGSPLHF
TRBJ1-5 TRBV15 TRBD1 NA 15 CATSREGTGVQPQHF
TRBJ2-7 TRBV19 NA once 14 CASSIEQGGREQYF
TRBJ2-2 TRBV7-2 TRBD2 NA 15 CASSFPGGPTGELFF
TRBJ2-5 TRBV24-1 NA NA 14 CATSDSWSQETQYF
TRBJ1-4 TRBV28 NA NA 13 CASSSPGWEKLFF
TRBJ2-1 TRBV2 NA NA 13 CASRNEGGNEQFF
TRBJ2-6 TRBV2 TRBD1 NA 16 CASSGQGSSGANVLTF
TRBJ2-5 TRBV24-1 NA NA 19 CATSDLLIEGQGGAETQYF
TRBJ2-1 TRBV14 NA NA 13 CASSQGTLEQEFF
TRBJ2-7 TRBV6-2/TRBV6-3 TRBD2 NA 15 CASSSAGTSGSKQYF
TRBJ2-5 TRBV27 TRBD2 NA 15 CASSSSGLAVETQYF
TRBJ2-5 TRBV10-2 NA NA 12 CASSADQETQYF
TRBJ2-5 TRBV27 TRBD1 few 14 CASSLLTGEETQYF
TRBJ1-2 TRBV5-1 TRBD1 NA 16 CASSLDPGQGAMIDTF